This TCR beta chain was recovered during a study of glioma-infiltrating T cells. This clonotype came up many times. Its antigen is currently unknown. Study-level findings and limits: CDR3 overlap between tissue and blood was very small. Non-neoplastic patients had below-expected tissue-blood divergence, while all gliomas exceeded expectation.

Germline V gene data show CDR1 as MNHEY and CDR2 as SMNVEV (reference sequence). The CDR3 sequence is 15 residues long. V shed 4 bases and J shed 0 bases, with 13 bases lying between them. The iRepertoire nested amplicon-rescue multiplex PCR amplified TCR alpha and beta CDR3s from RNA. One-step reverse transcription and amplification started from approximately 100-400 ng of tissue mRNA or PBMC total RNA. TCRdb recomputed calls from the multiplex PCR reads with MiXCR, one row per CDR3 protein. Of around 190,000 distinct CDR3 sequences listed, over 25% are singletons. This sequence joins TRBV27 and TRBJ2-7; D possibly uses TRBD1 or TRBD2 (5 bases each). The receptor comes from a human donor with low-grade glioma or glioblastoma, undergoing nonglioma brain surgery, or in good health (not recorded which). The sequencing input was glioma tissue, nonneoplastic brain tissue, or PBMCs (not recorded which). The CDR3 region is CASSSRDRSSYEQYF. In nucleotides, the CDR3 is TGTGCCAGCAGTTCCCGGGACCGATCCTCCTACGAGCAGTACTTC.